The rows below give T cell receptor beta chains drawn from one sample of a study of T cells after yellow fever vaccination. TCRdb re-called the 5' RACE reads through MiXCR, storing one row per CDR3 protein. Of around 250,000 distinct CDR3 sequences in the sample, about 5.2% were seen once. The sample was CD4+ T cells sorted from PBMCs, taken on the day of the yellow fever booster vaccination. These receptors came from a man aged 18 to 29 who received the YFV17D yellow fever vaccine. CDR3s leave out the opening cysteine and the closing phenylalanine or tryptophan. The D gene is left open where the match is weak.

v_gene	j_gene	d_gene	CDR3aa
TRBV7-8	TRBJ2-5	TRBD1	ASRKGQGLETQY
TRBV12-3/TRBV12-4	TRBJ1-1	TRBD1	ASSPGTGRGAF
TRBV9	TRBJ2-5	.	ASSGDTAQETQY
TRBV9	TRBJ2-5	TRBD1	ASSGPNRGVETQY
TRBV12-3/TRBV12-4	TRBJ2-3	.	ASSLGSRDTQY
TRBV29-1	TRBJ2-7	.	SVDDGRAYEQY
TRBV7-3	TRBJ1-2	.	ASSLREGDGYT
TRBV5-6	TRBJ1-2	.	ASSLAWTGYT
TRBV18	TRBJ1-4	TRBD1	ASSPARDRFNGKLF
TRBV15	TRBJ1-6	TRBD1	ATSRGTRDRGSPLH
TRBV12-3/TRBV12-4	TRBJ2-1	TRBD2	ASIKRGGENEQF
TRBV7-2	TRBJ2-7	.	ASSFLAVGYEQY
TRBV7-2	TRBJ2-2	.	ASSTGLMNTGELF
TRBV12-3/TRBV12-4	TRBJ1-5	.	ASKGLGSNQPQH
TRBV11-2	TRBJ2-3	.	DSSSSPDRSDTQY
TRBV11-2	TRBJ2-1	TRBD2	ASSPRLAGAINEQF
TRBV20-1	TRBJ1-1	.	SARVRGNTEAF
TRBV7-9	TRBJ1-2	.	ASSRTPSYGYT
TRBV12-3/TRBV12-4	TRBJ2-5	.	ASSFGDGANQETQY
TRBV7-6	TRBJ2-3	TRBD1	ASSLGTVTDTQY
TRBV18	TRBJ1-2	.	ASSPLSGDHDGYT
TRBV28	TRBJ1-2	.	ASSSPGGGGYGYT
TRBV12-3/TRBV12-4	TRBJ1-4	.	ASNLGAGKLF
TRBV6-5	TRBJ1-4	.	ASSSRTATNEKLF
TRBV20-1	TRBJ1-1	.	SASKRDMNTEAF
TRBV7-9	TRBJ1-1	.	ASSFWALNTEAF
TRBV3-1	TRBJ1-2	TRBD1	ASSPGTGGFGYT
TRBV10-3	TRBJ2-7	.	AISRPSYEQY
TRBV6-2/TRBV6-3	TRBJ1-1	.	ASSFPLYRLNTEAF
TRBV18	TRBJ2-7	.	ASSLDGLSYEQY
TRBV9	TRBJ2-5	.	ASSVGPDQETQY
TRBV4-2	TRBJ1-1	.	ASSQAPSGQGQSTEAF
TRBV20-1	TRBJ2-2	.	SAPTVGRTGELF
TRBV7-9	TRBJ1-4	.	ASSTTVRGTNEKLF
TRBV5-1	TRBJ2-2	.	ASSFQTGELF
TRBV7-2	TRBJ2-3	.	ASSLAFWSDTQY
TRBV2	TRBJ2-3	TRBD2	ASNMREVADTQY
TRBV12-3/TRBV12-4	TRBJ2-1	TRBD2	ASRPNPGLAGSPYNEQF
TRBV6-5	TRBJ1-2	.	ASRHPDGRGVYGYT
TRBV20-1	TRBJ2-5	.	SAPPLEGETTQY
TRBV19	TRBJ1-2	TRBD1	ASTKPTATGDYGYT
TRBV11-2	TRBJ2-1	.	ASSLDPGGHNEQF
TRBV28	TRBJ1-1	TRBD1	ASNNHGRGAF
TRBV12-3/TRBV12-4	TRBJ2-1	TRBD1	ASSFVGTGALGGNEQF
TRBV5-1	TRBJ2-2	.	ASSSLPRNTGELF
TRBV29-1	TRBJ2-5	TRBD2	SVSIAGEETQY
TRBV4-3	TRBJ1-4	TRBD1	ASSQDGQGSEKLF
TRBV12-3/TRBV12-4	TRBJ2-5	TRBD2	ASTPGLVEETQY
TRBV4-3	TRBJ2-6	TRBD1	ASSQARGTGGTGANVLT
TRBV5-5	TRBJ2-3	.	ASSLVGWGGDTQY
TRBV12-3/TRBV12-4	TRBJ2-3	.	ASRELTDTQY
TRBV7-2	TRBJ2-7	.	ASSQARTVDEQY
TRBV2	TRBJ2-2	.	ASSEQGTTGELF
TRBV6-2/TRBV6-3	TRBJ2-5	.	ASSRDTLDETQY
TRBV29-1	TRBJ1-1	.	SGGSSNTEAF
TRBV20-1	TRBJ2-4	TRBD1	SFDRQGRLAKNIQY
TRBV7-3	TRBJ2-2	.	ASSLGRGNTGELF
TRBV7-2	TRBJ2-7	.	ASSLQRSYEQY
TRBV4-2	TRBJ1-4	.	ASSPTGRPKATNEKLF